Reported below is one TCR beta chain. This CDR3 contains 14 residues. Trimming removed 1 base at V and 2 bases at J, with 12 bases between. Germline-derived CDR1 and CDR2 are GTSNPN and SVGIG (reference sequence). RNA totalling 0.5 to 1 ug underwent reverse transcription with random hexamers. TCRdb reanalysed the immunoSEQ multiplex PCR reads using MiXCR and keeps one entry per CDR3 protein. Among fewer than 150,000 distinct CDR3 sequences listed, roughly 94% were seen once. This record belongs to a study of CD8 T cells in Susac syndrome. J is TRBJ2-7 and V is TRBV30; no clear D. Specimen: CD8+ T cells from PBMCs. The receptor's source is a human donor in good health. The CDR3 protein is CAWSATVLTYEQYF. DNA for the CDR3: TGTGCCTGGAGTGCTACAGTTCTCACCTACGAGCAGTACTTC.